This is a list of T cell receptor beta chains from one sample in a study of CD8+CD57+ T cells in acquired aplastic anemia. In TCRdb, the reads were re-called with MiXCR into one record per CDR3 protein. The sample carries hundreds of thousands of distinct CDR3 sequences, around 32% recorded once. Sequencing was performed on sorted CD4+, CD8+, or CD8+CD57+ T cells (not recorded which) from PBMCs. Receptors originate from a human donor with aplastic anemia. CDR3s leave out the opening cysteine and the closing phenylalanine or tryptophan. The D gene is left open where the match is weak. Clone size, where shown, is once, few, many, or a class for clones that have expanded.

clone_size,v_call,d_call,j_call,cdr3_aa
few,TRBV5-6,-,TRBJ1-2,ASSFRAAAFT
many,TRBV7-3,-,TRBJ2-7,ASSLGLSYEQY
few,TRBV13,TRBD2,TRBJ2-5,ASSSNHERGPHLGQY
few,TRBV4-2,TRBD1,TRBJ1-3,ASSPYRGAGNTIY
many,TRBV19,-,TRBJ2-6,ASSMPGSGANVLT
few,TRBV2,TRBD1,TRBJ1-6,ASIRDRAKSPLH
few,TRBV6-2/TRBV6-3,TRBD1,TRBJ1-2,ASSYPPDRGLDYGYT
-,TRBV2,-,TRBJ2-3,ASSYWETPDTQY
-,TRBV19,TRBD2,TRBJ2-7,AWRAGGSYEQY
-,TRBV29-1,TRBD2,TRBJ2-3,SVVQASGGVPDTQY
few,TRBV7-7,TRBD1,TRBJ1-4,ASSPTGATNEKLF
many,TRBV10-1,-,TRBJ2-7,ASSEGGIGYEQY
once,TRBV11-1,-,TRBJ2-1,ASSPSDTTISYNEQF
few,TRBV6-4,-,TRBJ1-2,ASSDPWKQDYGYT
-,TRBV10-3,TRBD2,TRBJ2-1,ASSTPRLAGDNEQF
many,TRBV20-1,TRBD1,TRBJ1-2,SAKRQGTNYGYT
many,TRBV20-1,-,TRBJ2-7,SARDLQRPSYEQY
few,TRBV2,-,TRBJ2-7,ASSEVGPDEQY
few,TRBV25-1,-,TRBJ2-2,ASSEARDTGELF
many,TRBV19,-,TRBJ1-5,ASSTGMGQPQH
few,TRBV5-6,-,TRBJ1-5,ASSLAIMGNQPQH
-,TRBV14,-,TRBJ1-1,ASSHVGQPGDTEAF
few,TRBV10-3,-,TRBJ1-6,AITGIRNSPLH
-,TRBV5-1,-,TRBJ1-5,ASSRQTDSSNQPQH
many,TRBV12-3/TRBV12-4,TRBD1,TRBJ1-6,ASSPYRGGGTLH
-,TRBV25-1,-,TRBJ1-1,ASSIRDRKAEAF
-,TRBV20-1,TRBD2,TRBJ2-7,SAGRDWAGGGSYEQY
-,TRBV18,TRBD2,TRBJ2-7,ASSPKSGGAYEQY
-,TRBV7-3,TRBD2,TRBJ2-2,ASSRVGTSVSNTGELF
-,TRBV10-3,TRBD1,TRBJ1-2,ASSLPGQGFSGYT
many,TRBV7-2,-,TRBJ1-2,ASSLGGHLEEGYT
-,TRBV6-5,-,TRBJ1-1,ASSSVTGNTEAF
once,TRBV9,TRBD1,TRBJ1-4,ASNRGPNEKLF
many,TRBV7-8,-,TRBJ1-2,ASSLVTSPKGNGYT
many,TRBV2,-,TRBJ1-6,ASSEGQGGYSPLH
once,TRBV29-1,-,TRBJ2-7,SVQTLDEQY
-,TRBV29-1,TRBD2,TRBJ2-5,SVSGGRANQETQY
many,TRBV7-6,TRBD1,TRBJ2-3,ASSLGMTGGASDTQY
many,TRBV7-8,-,TRBJ1-1,ASSPFFGGNTEAF
once,TRBV29-1,-,TRBJ1-2,SVSRGSYT
few,TRBV5-5,-,TRBJ2-1,ASSLGQGVDEQF
few,TRBV6-6,-,TRBJ1-5,ASSYREVNQPQH
-,TRBV12-3/TRBV12-4,-,TRBJ1-4,ASSLGFRAANEKLF
few,TRBV30,TRBD1,TRBJ1-2,AWSERQGHGYT
many,TRBV12-3/TRBV12-4,-,TRBJ1-2,ASSRFDSYGYT
-,TRBV25-1,-,TRBJ2-3,ASRWTKSTDTQY
-,TRBV25-1,TRBD1,TRBJ1-2,ASADRGRGYGCT
few,TRBV19,-,TRBJ1-1,ASSSRVPNTEAF
few,TRBV10-3,-,TRBJ2-7,ASSSGVAYEQY
many,TRBV20-1,-,TRBJ2-7,SASWQGAYEQY
few,TRBV2,-,TRBJ1-1,ASSDRGGINTEAF
-,TRBV2,TRBD1,TRBJ1-2,ASLFYRTGTYGYT
many,TRBV7-2,-,TRBJ2-7,ASSVGRRYEQY
-,TRBV2,-,TRBJ1-5,ASTEVGSAIQPQH
-,TRBV5-1,TRBD2,TRBJ2-7,ASSIARAGGTYGQY
-,TRBV7-8,-,TRBJ2-5,ASSGPVGQETQY
few,TRBV20-1,-,TRBJ2-5,SARDFQKQQETQY
-,TRBV29-1,-,TRBJ2-5,SVRRDTWGETQY
-,TRBV4-2,-,TRBJ2-1,ASSQVEAQLAPEQF
few,TRBV9,TRBD2,TRBJ2-3,ASRGGGVVTDTQY